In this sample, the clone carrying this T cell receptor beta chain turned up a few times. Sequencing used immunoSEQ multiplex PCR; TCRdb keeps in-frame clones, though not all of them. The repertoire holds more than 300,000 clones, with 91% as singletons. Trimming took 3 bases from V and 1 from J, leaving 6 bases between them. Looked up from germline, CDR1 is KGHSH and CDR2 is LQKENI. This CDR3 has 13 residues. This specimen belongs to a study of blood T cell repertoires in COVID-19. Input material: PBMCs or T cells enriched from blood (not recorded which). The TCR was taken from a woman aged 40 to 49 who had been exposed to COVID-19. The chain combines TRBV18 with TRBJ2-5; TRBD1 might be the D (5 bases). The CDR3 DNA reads TGTGCCAGCTCACCGACAGTCCAAGAGACCCAGTACTTC. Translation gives CASSPTVQETQYF.